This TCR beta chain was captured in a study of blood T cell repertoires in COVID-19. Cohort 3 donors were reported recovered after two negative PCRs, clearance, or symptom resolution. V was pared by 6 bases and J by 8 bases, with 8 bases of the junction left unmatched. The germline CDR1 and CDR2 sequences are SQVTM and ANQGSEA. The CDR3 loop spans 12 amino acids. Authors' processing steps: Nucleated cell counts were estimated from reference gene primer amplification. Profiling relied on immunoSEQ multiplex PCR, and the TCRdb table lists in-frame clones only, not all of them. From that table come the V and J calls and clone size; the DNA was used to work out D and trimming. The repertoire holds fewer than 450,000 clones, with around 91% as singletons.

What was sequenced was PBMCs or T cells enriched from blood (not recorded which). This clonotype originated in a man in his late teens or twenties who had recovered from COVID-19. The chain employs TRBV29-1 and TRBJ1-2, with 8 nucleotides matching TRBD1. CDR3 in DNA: TGCAGCGTGGACTGGACAGGGCACGGCTACACCTTC. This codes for CSVDWTGHGYTF. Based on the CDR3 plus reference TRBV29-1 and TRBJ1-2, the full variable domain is SAVISQKPSRDICQRGTSLTIQCQVDSQVTMMFWYRQQPGQSLTLIATANQGSEATYESGFVIDKFPISRPNLTFSTLTVSNMSPEDSSIYLCSVDWTGHGYTFGSGTRLTVV.